The next 9 T cell receptor beta chains were all read from a single sample in a study of T cell responses to AZD1222 COVID-19 vaccine. Profiling relied on immunoSEQ multiplex PCR, and the TCRdb table lists in-frame clones only, not all of them. In the table there are 70,000 or so clones, around 74% of which are singletons. The sample here was peripheral blood, taken on day 0 of MenACWY control vaccination. The receptors originated from an adult in good health.

The V call is TRBV11-2, the J call TRBJ2-1; 11 bases line up with TRBD2. V shed 3 bases and J 9 bases; nucleotides not matched to a gene: 7. The CDR3 runs 15 residues. CDR1 and CDR2 from the germline V gene are SGHAT and FQNNGV. The CDR3 spells CASSFGLAGSSEQFF. The DNA for the CDR3 is TGTGCCAGCAGCTTTGGACTAGCGGGTTCGAGTGAGCAGTTCTTC.

The rearrangement links TRBV6-1 to TRBJ1-2, with D unclear. The CDR3 is 15 amino acids. V gave up 1 base and J gave up 2 bases, with 11 bases separating them. Germline CDR1 MNHNS, CDR2 SASEGT. The CDR3: CASSEEAGLNYGYTF. CDR3 in DNA: TGTGCCAGCAGTGAAGAAGCAGGTTTAAACTATGGCTACACCTTC.

V and J are TRBV9 and TRBJ1-2, with 7 bases aligning to TRBD1. The CDR3 consists of 14 residues. The germline V gene has CDR1 SGDLS and CDR2 YYNGEE. The junction had 14 bases not matched to a gene; V was cut back by 1 base and J by 14 bases. The DNA of the CDR3 is TGTGCCAGCAGCGTAAAGTGGTCAGGGGGGGAAATAACCTTC. Residues: CASSVKWSGGEITF.

This clone has only a few counts. The chain recombines TRBV5-4 with TRBJ2-5; 11 nucleotides align to TRBD2. The trim removed 4 bases at V and 5 bases at J, leaving 10 bases unmatched. Per germline, CDR1 SGHNT and CDR2 YYREEE (reference sequence). This CDR3 is built from 16 residues. CDR3 nucleotides: TGTGCCAGCAGCCCTACTAGCGGGGGTGGTAGGGAGACCCAGTACTTC. It translates to CASSPTSGGGRETQYF.

The V call is TRBV6-4, the J call TRBJ2-1, with 10 bases fitting TRBD2. V dropped 6 bases and J dropped 0; count of bases not matched to a gene: 2. The CDR3 is made up of 15 amino acids. Germline V gene lookup returns CDR1 MRHNA and CDR2 SNTAGT. CDR3 in DNA: TGTGCCAGCAGCCCTAGCGGGAGCTCCTACAATGAGCAGTTCTTC. Translating it yields CASSPSGSSYNEQFF.

This clone has more than one count but fewer than ten. The chain carries TRBV3-1 (or the pseudogene TRBV3-2) and TRBJ2-5; TRBD1 matches at 10 bases. J was trimmed by 5 bases and V by 1 base; bases with no gene match: 16. The CDR3 is made up of 19 amino acids. Germline V gene data show CDR1 as LGHDT and CDR2 as YNNKEL (reference sequence). The chain's CDR3 is CASSQVDRRQGAYRETQYF. The CDR3 DNA follows: TGTGCCAGCAGCCAAGTAGACCGTCGACAGGGGGCATATAGGGAGACCCAGTACTTC.

The rearrangement uses TRBV2 and TRBJ1-1; 8 bases agree with TRBD1. J lost 6 bases, V lost 5 bases, and 5 bases had no gene match. The length of the CDR3 is 13 residues. Germline lookup yields CDR1 SNHLY and CDR2 FYNNEI. CDR3 sequence: CASSRTGSPEAFF. The CDR3 nucleotides read TGTGCCAGCAGTAGGACAGGGTCGCCTGAAGCTTTCTTT.

The rearrangement joins TRBV5-1 to TRBJ1-1; TRBD1 agrees at 7 bases. Germline V gives CDR1 SGHRS, CDR2 YFSETQ. The junction had 12 bases not matched to a gene; V was cut back by 1 base and J by 0 bases. CDR3 length: 18 amino acids. The CDR3 DNA follows: TGCGCCAGCAGCTTGAGGGGCAGGGGGTTCGGAGTGAACACTGAAGCTTTCTTT. It encodes CASSLRGRGFGVNTEAFF.

V is TRBV19 and J is TRBJ1-3; 8 bases match TRBD1. CDR1 LNHDA and CDR2 SQIVND come from the germline V gene (reference sequence). There are 15 residues in the CDR3. With 4 bases clipped from V and 2 bases from J, the junction kept 4 bases outside the gene matches. The CDR3 DNA reads as TGTGCCAGTAGTACGACAGGGGAGGCTGGAAACACCATATATTTT. This encodes CASSTTGEAGNTIYF. The full variable domain, in which reference TRBV19 and TRBJ1-3 provide the parts outside the CDR3, is DGGITQSPKYLFRKEGQNVTLSCEQNLNHDAMYWYRQDPGQGLRLIYYSQIVNDFQKGDIAEGYSVSREKKESFPLTVTSAQKNPTAFYLCASSTTGEAGNTIYFGEGSWLTVV.